The rows below give T cell receptor beta chains drawn from one sample of a study of T cell responses to AZD1222 COVID-19 vaccine. Libraries were prepared by immunoSEQ multiplex PCR; TCRdb keeps only in-frame clonotypes and omits some of them. The sample contains about 160,000 clones, around nine tenths of which appear only once. The source was peripheral blood, collected on day 0 of AZD1222 vaccination. The receptors originated from an adult in good health. The CDR3 runs from the conserved cysteine through the conserved F or W.

V gene: TRBV5-1
J gene: TRBJ2-3
CDR3 protein: CASSERLAGGNADTQYF

V gene: TRBV28
J gene: TRBJ2-5
CDR3 protein: CASSLASGESKTQYF

V gene: TRBV7-9
J gene: TRBJ1-2
CDR3 protein: CASSTDRGGYGYTF

V gene: TRBV27
J gene: TRBJ2-7
CDR3 protein: CASSLLGRADYEQYF

V gene: TRBV4-1
J gene: TRBJ2-5
CDR3 protein: CASSQDRGRETQYF

V gene: TRBV6-5
J gene: TRBJ1-2
CDR3 protein: CASSYRQGRTYGYTF

V gene: TRBV7-3
J gene: TRBJ1-6
CDR3 protein: CASSLGQVNSPLHF

V gene: TRBV11-3
J gene: TRBJ1-1
CDR3 protein: CASSLDSPEAFF

V gene: TRBV6-5
J gene: TRBJ1-2
CDR3 protein: CASTRRGKANYGYTF

V gene: TRBV9
J gene: TRBJ2-1
CDR3 protein: CASSVAVTSGGPSYNEQFF

V gene: TRBV2
J gene: TRBJ2-5
CDR3 protein: CASSEGSQYQETQYF

V gene: TRBV4-1
J gene: TRBJ1-5
CDR3 protein: CASSQVTGTNQPQHF

V gene: TRBV19
J gene: TRBJ2-5
CDR3 protein: CASSPRLGIETQYF

V gene: TRBV6-5
J gene: TRBJ1-4
CDR3 protein: CASRRQTPNEKLFF

V gene: TRBV3-1/TRBV3-2
J gene: TRBJ1-1
CDR3 protein: CASSRGDSNTEAFF

V gene: TRBV3-1/TRBV3-2
J gene: TRBJ2-5
CDR3 protein: CASSQEEETQYF

V gene: TRBV5-1
J gene: TRBJ2-2
CDR3 protein: CASSSNRGLGTGELFF

V gene: TRBV7-7
J gene: TRBJ1-3
CDR3 protein: CASSLTGNTIYF

V gene: TRBV28
J gene: TRBJ2-7
CDR3 protein: CASSLGVGLGYEQYF

V gene: TRBV30
J gene: TRBJ1-1
CDR3 protein: CALDFASGGTEAFF

V gene: TRBV19
J gene: TRBJ1-1
CDR3 protein: CASSLVGGSVFF

V gene: TRBV27
J gene: TRBJ1-5
CDR3 protein: CASSPLQGAGNQPQHF

V gene: TRBV9
J gene: TRBJ2-7
CDR3 protein: CASSPAGALTAYEQYF

V gene: TRBV24-1
J gene: TRBJ2-4
CDR3 protein: CATSDLPAQSKNIQYF

V gene: TRBV14
J gene: TRBJ1-2
CDR3 protein: CASSRWTGTPGYTF

V gene: TRBV11-3
J gene: TRBJ2-1
CDR3 protein: CASSLGAGMNEQFF

V gene: TRBV6-5
J gene: TRBJ1-5
CDR3 protein: CASSKNSNQPQHF

V gene: TRBV28
J gene: TRBJ2-5
CDR3 protein: CASRSGLGRQETQYF

V gene: TRBV28
J gene: TRBJ1-1
CDR3 protein: CASSLPGPNTEAFF

V gene: TRBV27
J gene: TRBJ1-4
CDR3 protein: CASSRGQGATGANEKLFF

V gene: TRBV19
J gene: TRBJ1-4
CDR3 protein: CASSQQGDNEKLFF

V gene: TRBV7-9
J gene: TRBJ1-6
CDR3 protein: CASSRASGTGGLGSPLHF

V gene: TRBV5-5
J gene: TRBJ2-3
CDR3 protein: CASTTNRVGYTDTQYF

V gene: TRBV19
J gene: TRBJ1-2
CDR3 protein: CASSRQDTFPSSNYGYTF